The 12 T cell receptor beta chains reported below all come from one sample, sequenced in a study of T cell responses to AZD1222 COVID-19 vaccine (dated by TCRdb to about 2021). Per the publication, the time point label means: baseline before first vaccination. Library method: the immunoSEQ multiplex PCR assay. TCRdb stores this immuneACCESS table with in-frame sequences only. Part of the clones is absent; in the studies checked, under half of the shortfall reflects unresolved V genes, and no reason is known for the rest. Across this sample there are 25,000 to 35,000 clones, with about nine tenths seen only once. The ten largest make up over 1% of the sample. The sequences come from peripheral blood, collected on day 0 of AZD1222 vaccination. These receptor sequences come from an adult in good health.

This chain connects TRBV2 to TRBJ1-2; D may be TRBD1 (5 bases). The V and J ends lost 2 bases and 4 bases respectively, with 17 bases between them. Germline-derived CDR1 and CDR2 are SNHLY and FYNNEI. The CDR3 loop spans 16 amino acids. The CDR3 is CASSERGLSQSYGYTF. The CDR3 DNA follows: TGTGCCAGCAGTGAACGGGGACTAAGCCAAAGCTATGGCTACACCTTC.

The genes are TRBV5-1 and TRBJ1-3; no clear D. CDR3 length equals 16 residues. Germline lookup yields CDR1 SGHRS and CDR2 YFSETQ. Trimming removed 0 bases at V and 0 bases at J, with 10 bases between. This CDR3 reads CASSLGLTSSGNTIYF. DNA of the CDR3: TGCGCCAGCAGCTTGGGGCTCACAAGCTCTGGAAACACCATATATTTT.

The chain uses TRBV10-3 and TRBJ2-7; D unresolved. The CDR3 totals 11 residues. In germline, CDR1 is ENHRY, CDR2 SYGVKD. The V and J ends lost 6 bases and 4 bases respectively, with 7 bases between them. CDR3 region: CAISAQYEQYF. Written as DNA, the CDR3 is TGTGCCATCAGCGCTCAATACGAGCAGTACTTC.

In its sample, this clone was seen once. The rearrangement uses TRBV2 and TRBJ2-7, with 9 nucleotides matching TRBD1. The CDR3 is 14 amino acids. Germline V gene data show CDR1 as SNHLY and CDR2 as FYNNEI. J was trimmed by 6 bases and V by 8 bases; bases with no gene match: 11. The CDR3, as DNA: TGTGCCAGCTCCCCGCCCCAGGGACAGGGCGAGCAGTACTTC. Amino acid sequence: CASSPPQGQGEQYF.

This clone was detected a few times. In DNA form, the CDR3 reads TGTGCCAGCGGAAAATGGGGGGCGGGCACCGGGGAGCTGTTTTTT. This encodes CASGKWGAGTGELFF. The chain has TRBV2 and TRBJ2-2; D possibly matches TRBD1 or TRBD2 (6 bases each). Between the trimmed V and J ends, which lost 8 bases and 4 bases, there was a span of 17 bases. Germline V gene lookup returns CDR1 SNHLY and CDR2 FYNNEI. There are 15 residues in the CDR3.

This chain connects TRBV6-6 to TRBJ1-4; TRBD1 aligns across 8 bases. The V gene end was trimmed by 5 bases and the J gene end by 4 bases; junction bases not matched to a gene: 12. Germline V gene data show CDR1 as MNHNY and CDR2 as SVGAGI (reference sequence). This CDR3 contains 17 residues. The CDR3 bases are TGTGCCAGCAGTCCAACGGACAGGGTGGAGGTTAATGAAAAACTGTTTTTT. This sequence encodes CASSPTDRVEVNEKLFF.

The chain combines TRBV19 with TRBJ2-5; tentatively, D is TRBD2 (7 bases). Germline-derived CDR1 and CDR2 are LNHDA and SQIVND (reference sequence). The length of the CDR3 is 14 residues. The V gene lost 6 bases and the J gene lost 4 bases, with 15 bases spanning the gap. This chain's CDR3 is CASRQGGARETQYF. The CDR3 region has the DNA TGTGCCAGTAGACAAGGGGGGGCGCGAGAGACCCAGTACTTC.

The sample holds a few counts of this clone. For the CDR3, the DNA is TGTGCCTCTTTTACGGGGAACTACAATGAGCAGTTCTTC. Translated: CASFTGNYNEQFF. V and J are TRBV30 and TRBJ2-1; a weak D match, TRBD2 (5 bases). CDR3 length: 13 residues. Germline V lookup: CDR1 GTSNPN, CDR2 SVGIG (reference sequence). V lost 7 bases, J lost 3 bases, and 13 bases lay in between.

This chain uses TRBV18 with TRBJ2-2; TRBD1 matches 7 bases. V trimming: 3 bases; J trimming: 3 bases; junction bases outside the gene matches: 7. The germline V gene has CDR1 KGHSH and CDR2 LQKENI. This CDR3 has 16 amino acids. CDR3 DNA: TGTGCCAGCTCACCCACCAAGGGGGCCCACACCGGGGAGCTGTTTTTT. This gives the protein CASSPTKGAHTGELFF.

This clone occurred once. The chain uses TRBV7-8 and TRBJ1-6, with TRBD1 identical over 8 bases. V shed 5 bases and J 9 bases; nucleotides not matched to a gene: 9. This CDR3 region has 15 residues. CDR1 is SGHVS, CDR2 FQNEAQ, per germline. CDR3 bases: TGTGCCAGCAGCCCGACAGGGGCGGCATTTTCACCCCTCCACTTT. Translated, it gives CASSPTGAAFSPLHF.

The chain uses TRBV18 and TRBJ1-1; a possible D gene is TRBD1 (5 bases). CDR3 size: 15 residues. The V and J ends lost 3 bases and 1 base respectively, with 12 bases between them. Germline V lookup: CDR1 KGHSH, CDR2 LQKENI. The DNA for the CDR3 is TGTGCCAGCTCACCCACCCAGGGACGGAACACTGAAGCTTTCTTT. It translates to CASSPTQGRNTEAFF.

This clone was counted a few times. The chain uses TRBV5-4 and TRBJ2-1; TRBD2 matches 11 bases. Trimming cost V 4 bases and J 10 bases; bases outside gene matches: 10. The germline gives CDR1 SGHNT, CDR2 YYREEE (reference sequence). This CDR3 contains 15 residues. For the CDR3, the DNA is TGTGCCAGCAGCCAAGCCCCCCTAGCGGGAGGCGAGCAGTTCTTC. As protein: CASSQAPLAGGEQFF.